This T cell receptor (beta chain) was retrieved from a study of blood T cell repertoires in COVID-19. Resolution of symptoms, clearance, or two negative PCRs was present in recovered Cohort 3 donors. Clones were sequenced by immunoSEQ multiplex PCR, and TCRdb holds only the in-frame ones, with some missing. The sample records around 170,000 clones, about 84% being singletons. The germline V gene has CDR1 SGHTA and CDR2 FQGTGA. CDR3 length: 15 amino acids. V gave up 3 bases and J gave up 5 bases; unmatched junction bases: 6. The sequencing sample was made of PBMCs or T cells enriched from blood (not recorded which). The V call is TRBV7-3, the J call TRBJ2-5; TRBD2 aligns across 10 bases. The sequence derives from a man in his fifties or sixties who had recovered from COVID-19. The CDR3: CASSLSGGALETQYF. The DNA for the CDR3 is TGTGCCAGCAGCTTGAGCGGGGGGGCCCTGGAGACCCAGTACTTC.